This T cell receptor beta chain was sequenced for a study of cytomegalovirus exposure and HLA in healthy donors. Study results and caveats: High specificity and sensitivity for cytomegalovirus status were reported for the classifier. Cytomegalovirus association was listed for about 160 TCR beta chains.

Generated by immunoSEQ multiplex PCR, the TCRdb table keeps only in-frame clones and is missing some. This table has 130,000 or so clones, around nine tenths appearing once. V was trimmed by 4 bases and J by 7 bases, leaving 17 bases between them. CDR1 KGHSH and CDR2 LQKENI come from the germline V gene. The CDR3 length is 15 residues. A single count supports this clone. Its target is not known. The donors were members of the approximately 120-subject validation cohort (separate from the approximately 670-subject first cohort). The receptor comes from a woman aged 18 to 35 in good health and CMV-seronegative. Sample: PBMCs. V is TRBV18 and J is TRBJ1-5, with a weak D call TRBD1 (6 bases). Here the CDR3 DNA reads TGTGCCAGCTCACGAGGGGGAGGGGTCAAACAGCCCCAGCATTTT. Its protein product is CASSRGGGVKQPQHF.